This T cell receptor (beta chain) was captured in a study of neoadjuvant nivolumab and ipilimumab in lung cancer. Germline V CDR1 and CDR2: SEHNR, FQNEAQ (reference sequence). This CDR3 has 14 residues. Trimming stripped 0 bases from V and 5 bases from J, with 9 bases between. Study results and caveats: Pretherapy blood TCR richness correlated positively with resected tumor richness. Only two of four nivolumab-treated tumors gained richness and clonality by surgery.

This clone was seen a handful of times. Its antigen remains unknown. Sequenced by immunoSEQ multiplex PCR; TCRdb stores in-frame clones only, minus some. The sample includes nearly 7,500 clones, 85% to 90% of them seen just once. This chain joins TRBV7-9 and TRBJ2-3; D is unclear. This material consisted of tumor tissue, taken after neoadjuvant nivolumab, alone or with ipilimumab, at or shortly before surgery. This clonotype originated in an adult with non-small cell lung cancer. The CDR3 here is CASSLAPLGDTQYF. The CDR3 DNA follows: TGTGCCAGCAGCTTAGCCCCCCTAGGAGATACGCAGTATTTT.